The rows below give T cell receptor beta chains drawn from one sample of a study of CD8 T cells in Susac syndrome. TCRdb passed the immunoSEQ multiplex PCR reads through MiXCR, listing each CDR3 protein once. This sample has under 550,000 distinct CDR3 sequences, with more than 70% found just once. The material sequenced was CD8+ T cells from PBMCs. The receptors derive from a human donor with multiple sclerosis. Both conserved end residues are part of each CDR3. The D gene is left open where the match is weak. The size of a clone is reported for some rows only, either as once, few or many, or as a class for expanded clones.

V: TRBV14
size: NA
J: TRBJ2-7
D: NA
DNA: TGTGCCAGCAGCCAAGAGAGGGTAGGGCCTTACGAGCAGTACTTC
CDR3: CASSQERVGPYEQYF

V: TRBV5-1
size: NA
J: TRBJ2-1
D: NA
DNA: TGCGCCAGCAGCTTGACGGGGATGGAAAATGAGCAGTTCTTC
CDR3: CASSLTGMENEQFF

V: TRBV5-6
size: NA
J: TRBJ2-5
D: TRBD2
DNA: TGTGCCAGCAGCTTGGCCGGGGGACTAGCGGGGGACCAAGAGACCCAGTACTTC
CDR3: CASSLAGGLAGDQETQYF

V: TRBV19
size: once
J: TRBJ2-7
D: NA
DNA: TGTGCCAGTAGTATAGATGACTCCTACGAGCAGTACTTC
CDR3: CASSIDDSYEQYF

V: TRBV6-1
size: NA
J: TRBJ1-1
D: NA
DNA: TGTGCCAGCAGTGCGAGGGGAGCAGAAGCTTTCTTT
CDR3: CASSARGAEAFF

V: TRBV27
size: NA
J: TRBJ2-7
D: TRBD2
DNA: TGTGCCAGCAGTTTCGGACTAGCGGGAGTCGGAACGGGCGAGCAGTACTTC
CDR3: CASSFGLAGVGTGEQYF

V: TRBV20-1
size: NA
J: TRBJ1-2
D: NA
DNA: TGCAGTGCTAGTGACGGCGGTTTCTATGGCTACACCTTC
CDR3: CSASDGGFYGYTF

V: TRBV4-1
size: NA
J: TRBJ2-7
D: TRBD1
DNA: TGCGCCAGCAGCCAAACAGATACAGGACAGGGTACAGACGAGCAGTACTTC
CDR3: CASSQTDTGQGTDEQYF

V: TRBV7-2
size: NA
J: TRBJ2-7
D: NA
DNA: TGTGCCAGCAGCTTGCGGGACCCGGTATACGAGCAGTACTTC
CDR3: CASSLRDPVYEQYF

V: TRBV28
size: NA
J: TRBJ2-3
D: TRBD2
DNA: TGTGCCAGCAGTTTCGGACTAGCGGGCACAGATACGCAGTATTTT
CDR3: CASSFGLAGTDTQYF

V: TRBV6-5
size: once
J: TRBJ1-4
D: TRBD1
DNA: TGTGCCAGCAGTTACTTAGTGGGGGACAGTGAAAAACTGTTTTTT
CDR3: CASSYLVGDSEKLFF

V: TRBV18
size: NA
J: TRBJ1-2
D: NA
DNA: TGTGCCAGCTCACTTCTAGAGTTTAACTATGGCTACACCTTC
CDR3: CASSLLEFNYGYTF

V: TRBV27
size: NA
J: TRBJ1-5
D: NA
DNA: TGTGCCAGCAGTCCCGCAGGACTTAGCAATCAGCCCCAGCATTTT
CDR3: CASSPAGLSNQPQHF

V: TRBV19
size: NA
J: TRBJ2-7
D: TRBD1
DNA: TGTGCCAGTAGTGCCGGGACAGGGGGTGACTACGAGCAGTACTTC
CDR3: CASSAGTGGDYEQYF

V: TRBV7-6
size: NA
J: TRBJ2-3
D: TRBD2
DNA: TGTGCCAGCAGCCCCGCGGGGGGTACAGATACGCAGTATTTT
CDR3: CASSPAGGTDTQYF

V: TRBV6-6
size: NA
J: TRBJ1-1
D: NA
DNA: TGTGCCAGCAGTTACTCCCCAGGCACTATGAACACTGAAGCTTTCTTT
CDR3: CASSYSPGTMNTEAFF